One sample yielded the 4 T cell receptor beta chains listed below, sequenced in a study of cytomegalovirus exposure and HLA in healthy donors. The study ran its PCR with 60 Vbeta and 13 Jbeta primers. Generated by immunoSEQ multiplex PCR, the TCRdb table keeps only in-frame clones and is missing some. The sample includes 150,000 to 200,000 clones, approximately 81% of them seen just once. Sequences were obtained from PBMCs. The receptors originated from a man aged 18 to 35 in good health and CMV-seropositive.

This rearrangement joins TRBV5-4 to TRBJ2-5; 8 bases align to TRBD1. There are 15 residues in the CDR3. Germline V lookup: CDR1 SGHNT, CDR2 YYREEE (reference sequence). V shed 4 bases, J shed 2 bases, and the junction held 7 bases outside the gene matches. CDR3: CASSPGTGRQETQYF. CDR3 DNA: TGTGCCAGCAGCCCCGGGACAGGAAGACAAGAGACCCAGTACTTC.

The chain is built from TRBV10-3 and TRBJ2-1; 13 bases match TRBD2. CDR1 and CDR2 (germline): ENHRY, SYGVKD. The ends lost 6 bases at V and 5 bases at J; junction bases unmatched: 4. This CDR3 is 15 amino acids long. CDR3: CAIRELAGGHNEQFF. The CDR3, as DNA: TGTGCCATCAGGGAACTAGCGGGGGGGCACAATGAGCAGTTCTTC.

This clone was detected once. The chain employs TRBV6-5 and TRBJ2-7; D call uncertain. Trimming left V 6 bases short and J 3 bases short, with 15 bases between. CDR1 is MNHEY and CDR2 is SVGAGI in the germline V gene. This CDR3 is 14 amino acids long. CDR3 nucleotide sequence: TGTGCCAGCAGATCTAGGATAGGCAACTACGAGCAGTACTTC. This translates into CASRSRIGNYEQYF.

The chain employs TRBV30 and TRBJ2-5; D gene uncertain. The V gene's germline CDR1 is GTSNPN and CDR2 SVGIG (reference sequence). The CDR3 covers 11 residues. Written as DNA, the CDR3 is TGTGCGGCCGGGTACGGTCGGACCCAGTACTTC. Its protein is CAAGYGRTQYF.